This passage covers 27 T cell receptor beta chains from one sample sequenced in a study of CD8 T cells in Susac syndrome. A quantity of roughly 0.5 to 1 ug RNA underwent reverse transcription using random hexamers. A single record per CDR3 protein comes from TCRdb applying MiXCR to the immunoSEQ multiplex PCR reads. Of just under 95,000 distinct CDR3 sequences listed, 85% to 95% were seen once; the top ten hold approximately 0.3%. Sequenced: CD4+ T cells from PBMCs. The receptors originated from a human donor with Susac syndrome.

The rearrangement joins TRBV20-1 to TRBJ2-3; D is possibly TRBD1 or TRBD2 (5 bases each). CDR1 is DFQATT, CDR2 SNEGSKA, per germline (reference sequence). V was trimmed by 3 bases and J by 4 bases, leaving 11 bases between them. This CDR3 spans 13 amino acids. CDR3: CSASEGFADTQYF. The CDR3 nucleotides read TGCAGTGCTAGCGAGGGGTTTGCAGATACGCAGTATTTT.

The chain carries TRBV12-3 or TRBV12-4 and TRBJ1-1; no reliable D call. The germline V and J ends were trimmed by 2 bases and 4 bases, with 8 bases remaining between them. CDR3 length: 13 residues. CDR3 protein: CASSLHVTTEAFF. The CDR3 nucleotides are TGTGCCAGCAGTTTACACGTTACCACTGAAGCTTTCTTT.

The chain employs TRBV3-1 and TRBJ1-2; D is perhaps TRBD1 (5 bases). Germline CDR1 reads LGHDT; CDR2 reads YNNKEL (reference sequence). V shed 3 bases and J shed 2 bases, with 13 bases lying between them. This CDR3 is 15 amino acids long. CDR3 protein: CASSQGSGPNYGYTF. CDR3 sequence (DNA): TGTGCCAGCAGCCAGGGCTCGGGGCCGAACTATGGCTACACCTTC.

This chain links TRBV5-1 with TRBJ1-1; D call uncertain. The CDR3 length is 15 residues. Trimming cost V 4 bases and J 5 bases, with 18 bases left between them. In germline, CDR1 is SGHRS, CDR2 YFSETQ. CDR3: CASSVESGPPTEAFF. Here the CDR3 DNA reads TGCGCCAGCAGCGTAGAAAGTGGGCCCCCGACTGAAGCTTTCTTT.

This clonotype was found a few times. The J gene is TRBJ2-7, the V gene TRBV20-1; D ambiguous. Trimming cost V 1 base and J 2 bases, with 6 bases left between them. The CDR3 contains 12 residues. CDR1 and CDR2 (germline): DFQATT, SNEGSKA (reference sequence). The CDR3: CSARGGTYEQYF. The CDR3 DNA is TGCAGTGCTAGAGGGGGTACCTACGAGCAGTACTTC.

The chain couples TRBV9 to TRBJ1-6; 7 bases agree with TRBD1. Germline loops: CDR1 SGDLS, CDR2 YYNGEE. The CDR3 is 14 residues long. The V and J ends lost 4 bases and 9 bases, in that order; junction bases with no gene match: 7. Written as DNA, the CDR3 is TGTGCCAGCAGCACTACAGGGGAGGGTTCACCCCTCCACTTT. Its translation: CASSTTGEGSPLHF.

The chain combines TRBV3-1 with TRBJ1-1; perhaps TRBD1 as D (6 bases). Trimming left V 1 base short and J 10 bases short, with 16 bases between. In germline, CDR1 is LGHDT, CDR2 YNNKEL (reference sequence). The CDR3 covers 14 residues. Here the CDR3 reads CASSQASQGYVAFF. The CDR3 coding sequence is TGTGCCAGCAGCCAAGCATCACAGGGCTACGTAGCTTTCTTT.

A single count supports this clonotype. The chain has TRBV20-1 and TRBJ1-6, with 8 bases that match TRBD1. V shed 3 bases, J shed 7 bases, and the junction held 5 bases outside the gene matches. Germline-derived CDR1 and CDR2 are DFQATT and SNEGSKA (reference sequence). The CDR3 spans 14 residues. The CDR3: CSASNRGENSPLHF. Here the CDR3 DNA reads TGCAGTGCTAGTAACAGGGGGGAAAATTCACCCCTCCACTTT.

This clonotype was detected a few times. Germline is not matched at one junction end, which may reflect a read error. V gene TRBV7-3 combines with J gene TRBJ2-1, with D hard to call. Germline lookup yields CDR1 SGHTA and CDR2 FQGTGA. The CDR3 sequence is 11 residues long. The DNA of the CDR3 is TGTGCCAGCAGCTCCAACAATGAGCAGTTCTTC. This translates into CASSSNNEQFF.

The CDR3 sequence: CSASGGTDTQYF. The CDR3 DNA reads as TGCAGTGCTAGCGGGGGGACAGATACGCAGTATTTT. This chain uses TRBV20-1 with TRBJ2-3, with 7 bases that match TRBD2. Trimming cost V 3 bases and J 3 bases; bases outside gene matches: 0. The V gene's germline CDR1 is DFQATT and CDR2 SNEGSKA (reference sequence). CDR3 length equals 12 residues.

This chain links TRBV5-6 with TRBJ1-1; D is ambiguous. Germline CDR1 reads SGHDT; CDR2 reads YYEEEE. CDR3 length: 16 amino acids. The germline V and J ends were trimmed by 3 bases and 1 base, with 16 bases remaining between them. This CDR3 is CASSSLALPENTEAFF. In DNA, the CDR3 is TGTGCCAGCAGCTCCTTAGCATTACCCGAGAACACTGAAGCTTTCTTT.

The CDR3, as DNA: TGTGCCAGCAGCTTAGTATGGGAGGACGAGCAGTACTTC. It is translated as CASSLVWEDEQYF. V gene TRBV7-2 combines with J gene TRBJ2-7, with D perhaps matching TRBD2 (6 bases). Trimming left V 1 base short and J 5 bases short, with 9 bases between. The CDR3 has 13 amino acids. CDR1 is SGHTA, CDR2 FQGNSA, per germline.

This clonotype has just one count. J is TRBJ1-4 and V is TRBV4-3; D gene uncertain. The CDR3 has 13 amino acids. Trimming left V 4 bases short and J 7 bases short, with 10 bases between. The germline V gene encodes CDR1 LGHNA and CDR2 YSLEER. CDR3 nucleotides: TGCGCCAGCAGCCCTGGGAGGTCTGAAAAACTGTTTTTT. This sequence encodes CASSPGRSEKLFF.

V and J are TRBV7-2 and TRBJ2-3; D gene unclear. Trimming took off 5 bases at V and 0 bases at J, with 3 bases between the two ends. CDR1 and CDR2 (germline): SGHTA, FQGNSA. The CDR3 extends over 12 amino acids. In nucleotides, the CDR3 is TGTGCCAGCAGCCGTAGCACAGATACGCAGTATTTT. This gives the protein CASSRSTDTQYF.

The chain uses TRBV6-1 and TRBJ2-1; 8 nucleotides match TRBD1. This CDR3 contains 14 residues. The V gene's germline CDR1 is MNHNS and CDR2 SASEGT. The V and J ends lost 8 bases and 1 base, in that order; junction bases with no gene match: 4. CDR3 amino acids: CASLRDRSYNEQFF. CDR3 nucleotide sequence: TGTGCCAGCCTTCGGGACAGGTCCTACAATGAGCAGTTCTTC.

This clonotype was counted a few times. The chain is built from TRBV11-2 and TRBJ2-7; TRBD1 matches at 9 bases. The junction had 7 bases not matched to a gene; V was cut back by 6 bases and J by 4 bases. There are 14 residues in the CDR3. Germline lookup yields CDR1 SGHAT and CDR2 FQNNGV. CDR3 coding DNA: TGTGCCAGCAGTTTGGGACAGGGCGCATACGAGCAGTACTTC. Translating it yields CASSLGQGAYEQYF. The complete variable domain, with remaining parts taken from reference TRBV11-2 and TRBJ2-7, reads EAGVAQSPRYKIIEKRQSVAFWCNPISGHATLYWYQQILGQGPKLLIQFQNNGVVDDSQLPKDRFSAERLKGVDSTLKIQPAKLEDSAVYLCASSLGQGAYEQYFGPGTRLTVT.

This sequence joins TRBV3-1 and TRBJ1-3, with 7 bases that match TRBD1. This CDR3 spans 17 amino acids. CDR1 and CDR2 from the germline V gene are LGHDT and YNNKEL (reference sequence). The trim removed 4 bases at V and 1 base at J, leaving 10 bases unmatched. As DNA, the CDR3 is TGTGCCAGCAGCCGCGAGCTATTGACAGGGTCTGGAAACACCATATATTTT. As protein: CASSRELLTGSGNTIYF.

This chain's CDR3 is CAWNRDSEETQYF. The CDR3 bases are TGTGCCTGGAACCGGGACAGTGAAGAGACCCAGTACTTC. J is TRBJ2-5 and V is TRBV30, with TRBD1 matching 7 bases. Germline assignment: CDR1 GTSNPN and CDR2 SVGIG (reference sequence). V lost 4 bases, J lost 3 bases, and 5 bases stayed unmatched. The CDR3 has 13 residues.

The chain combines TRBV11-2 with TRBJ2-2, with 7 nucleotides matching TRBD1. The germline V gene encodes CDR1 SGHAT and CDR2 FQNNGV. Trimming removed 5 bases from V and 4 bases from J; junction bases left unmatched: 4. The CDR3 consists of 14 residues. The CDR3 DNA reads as TGTGCCAGCAGCCCCCGGACAGGCACCGGGGAGCTGTTTTTT. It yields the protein CASSPRTGTGELFF.

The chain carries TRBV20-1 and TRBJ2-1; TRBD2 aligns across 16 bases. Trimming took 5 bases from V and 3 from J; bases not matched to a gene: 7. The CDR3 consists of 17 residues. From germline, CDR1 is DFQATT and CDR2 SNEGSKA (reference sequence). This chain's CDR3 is CSAVSGLAGGLYNEQFF. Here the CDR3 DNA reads TGCAGTGCTGTTTCGGGACTAGCGGGGGGGCTCTACAATGAGCAGTTCTTC.

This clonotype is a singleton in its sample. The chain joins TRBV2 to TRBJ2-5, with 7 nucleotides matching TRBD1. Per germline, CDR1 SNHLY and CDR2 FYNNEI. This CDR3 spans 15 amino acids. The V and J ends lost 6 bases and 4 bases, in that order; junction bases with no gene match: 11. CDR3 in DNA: TGTGCCAGCAGCTTCTCGAGGGGGCGCGGAGAGACCCAGTACTTC. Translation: CASSFSRGRGETQYF.

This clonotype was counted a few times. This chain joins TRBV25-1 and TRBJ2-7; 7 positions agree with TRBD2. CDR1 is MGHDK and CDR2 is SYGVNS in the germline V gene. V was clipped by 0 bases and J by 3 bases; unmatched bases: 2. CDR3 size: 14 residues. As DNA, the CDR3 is TGTGCCAGCAGTGAATATACGGGGGGCTACGAGCAGTACTTC. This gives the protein CASSEYTGGYEQYF.

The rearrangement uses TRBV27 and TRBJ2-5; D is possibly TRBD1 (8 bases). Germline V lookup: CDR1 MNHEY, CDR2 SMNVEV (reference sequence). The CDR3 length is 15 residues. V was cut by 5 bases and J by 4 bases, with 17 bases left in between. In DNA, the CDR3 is TGTGCCAGCAGTACCGGACAGGGAGGGTCAGAGACCCAGTACTTC. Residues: CASSTGQGGSETQYF.

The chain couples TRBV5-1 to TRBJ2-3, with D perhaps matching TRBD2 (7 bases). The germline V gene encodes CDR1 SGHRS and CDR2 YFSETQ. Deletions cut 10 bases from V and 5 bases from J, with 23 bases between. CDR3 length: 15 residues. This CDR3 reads CASAEDGGPGDTQYF. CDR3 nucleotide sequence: TGCGCCTCCGCGGAGGACGGGGGGCCCGGAGATACGCAGTATTTT.

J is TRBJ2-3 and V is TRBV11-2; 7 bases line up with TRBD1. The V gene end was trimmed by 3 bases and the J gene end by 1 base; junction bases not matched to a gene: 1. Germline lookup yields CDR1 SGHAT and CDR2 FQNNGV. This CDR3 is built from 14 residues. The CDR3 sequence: CASSLGTGTDTQYF. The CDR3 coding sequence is TGTGCCAGCAGCTTGGGGACAGGCACAGATACGCAGTATTTT.

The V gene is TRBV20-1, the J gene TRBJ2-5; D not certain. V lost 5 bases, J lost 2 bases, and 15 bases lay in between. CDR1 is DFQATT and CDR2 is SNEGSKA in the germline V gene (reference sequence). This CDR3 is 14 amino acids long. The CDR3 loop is CSAFDRKTQETQYF. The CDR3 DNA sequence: TGCAGTGCTTTCGATAGAAAGACGCAAGAGACCCAGTACTTC.

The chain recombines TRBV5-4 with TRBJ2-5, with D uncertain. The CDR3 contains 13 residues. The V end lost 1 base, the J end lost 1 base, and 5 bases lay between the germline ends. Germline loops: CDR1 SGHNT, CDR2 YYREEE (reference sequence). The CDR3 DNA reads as TGTGCCAGCAGCTTGCAAACCCAAGAGACCCAGTACTTC. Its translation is CASSLQTQETQYF.